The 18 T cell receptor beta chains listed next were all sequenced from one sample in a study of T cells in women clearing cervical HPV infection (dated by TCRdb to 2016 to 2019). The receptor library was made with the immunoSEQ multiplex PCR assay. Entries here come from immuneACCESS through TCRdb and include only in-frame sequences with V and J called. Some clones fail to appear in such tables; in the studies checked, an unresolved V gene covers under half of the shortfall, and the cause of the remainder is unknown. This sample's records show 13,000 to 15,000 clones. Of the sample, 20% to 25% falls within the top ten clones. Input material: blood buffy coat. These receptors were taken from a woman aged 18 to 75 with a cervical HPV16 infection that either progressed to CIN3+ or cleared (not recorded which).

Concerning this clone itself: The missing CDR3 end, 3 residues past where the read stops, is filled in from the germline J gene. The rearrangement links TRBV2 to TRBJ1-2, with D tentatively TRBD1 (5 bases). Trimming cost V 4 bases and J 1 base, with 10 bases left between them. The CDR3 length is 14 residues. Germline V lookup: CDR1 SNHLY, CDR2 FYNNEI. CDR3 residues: CASSAGLVNYGYTF. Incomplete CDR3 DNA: TGTGCCAGCAGTGCAGGGTTAGTTAACTATGGC.

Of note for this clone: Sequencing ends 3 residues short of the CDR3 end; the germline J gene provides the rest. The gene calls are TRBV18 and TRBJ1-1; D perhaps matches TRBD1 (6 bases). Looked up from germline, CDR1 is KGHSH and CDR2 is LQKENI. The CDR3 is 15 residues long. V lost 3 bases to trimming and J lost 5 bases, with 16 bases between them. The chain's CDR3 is CASSPLQGRGTEAFF. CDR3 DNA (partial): TGTGCCAGCTCACCTTTACAGGGTCGTGGGACTGAA.

CDR3 DNA (partial): TGTGCCAGCAGCTTTGACGCGGGGGGGCACAATGAG. This codes for CASSFDAGGHNE. The full CDR3 reads CASSFDAGGHNEQFF. The chain links TRBV7-2 to TRBJ2-1; TRBD2 agrees at 9 bases. Read coverage stops 3 residues before the CDR3 terminus; the germline J gene supplies the remainder. Trimming removed 3 bases from V and 5 bases from J; junction bases left unmatched: 5. The germline gives CDR1 SGHTA, CDR2 FQGNSA. The CDR3 spans 15 residues.

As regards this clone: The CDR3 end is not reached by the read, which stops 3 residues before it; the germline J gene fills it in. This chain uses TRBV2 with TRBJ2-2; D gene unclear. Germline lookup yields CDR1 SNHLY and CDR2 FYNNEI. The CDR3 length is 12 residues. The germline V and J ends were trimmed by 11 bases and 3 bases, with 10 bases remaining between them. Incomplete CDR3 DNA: TGTGCCGAGCGCCGAGACACCGGGGAG. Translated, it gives CAERRDTGE. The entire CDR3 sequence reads CAERRDTGELFF.

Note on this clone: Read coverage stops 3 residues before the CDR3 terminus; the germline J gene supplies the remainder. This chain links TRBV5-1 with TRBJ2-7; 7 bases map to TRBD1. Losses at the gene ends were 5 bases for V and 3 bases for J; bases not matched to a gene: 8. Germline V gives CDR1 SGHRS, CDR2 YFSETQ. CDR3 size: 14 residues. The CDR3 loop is CASSPGTANYEQYF. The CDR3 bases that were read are TGCGCCAGCAGTCCAGGGACAGCGAACTACGAG.

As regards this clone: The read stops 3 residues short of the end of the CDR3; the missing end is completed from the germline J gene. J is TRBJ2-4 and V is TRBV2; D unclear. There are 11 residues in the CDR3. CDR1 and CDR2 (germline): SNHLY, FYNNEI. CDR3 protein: CASQSNYGQYF. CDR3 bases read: TGTGCCTCCCAGTCAAACTATGGT.

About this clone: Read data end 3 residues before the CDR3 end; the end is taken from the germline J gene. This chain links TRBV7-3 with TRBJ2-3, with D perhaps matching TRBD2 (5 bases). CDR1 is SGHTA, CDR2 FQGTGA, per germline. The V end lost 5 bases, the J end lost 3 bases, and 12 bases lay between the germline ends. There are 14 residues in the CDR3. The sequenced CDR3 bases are TGTGCCAGCAGCCCCACCGGGGAAACAGATACG. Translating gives CASSPTGETDT. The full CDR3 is CASSPTGETDTQYF.

Partial CDR3 DNA: TGTGCCAGCAGTGAATTTCCAGGGCCTGGCTATGGC. This codes for CASSEFPGPGYG. The full-length CDR3 reads as CASSEFPGPGYGYTF. The J gene is TRBJ1-2, the V gene TRBV2; possible D gene TRBD1, 5 bases. The observed sequence ends 3 residues before the CDR3 terminus, with the missing tail filled in from the germline J gene. V dropped 2 bases and J dropped 4 bases, with 14 bases sitting between them. This CDR3 has 15 residues. The germline gives CDR1 SNHLY, CDR2 FYNNEI.

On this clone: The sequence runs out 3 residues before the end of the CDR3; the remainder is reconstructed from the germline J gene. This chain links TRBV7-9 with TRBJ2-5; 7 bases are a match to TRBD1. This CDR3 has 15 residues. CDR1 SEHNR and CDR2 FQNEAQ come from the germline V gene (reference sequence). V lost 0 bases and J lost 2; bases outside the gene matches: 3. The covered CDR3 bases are TGTGCCAGCAGCTTAGCGGTGGGACAGCAAGAGACC. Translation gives CASSLAVGQQET. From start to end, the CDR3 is CASSLAVGQQETQYF.

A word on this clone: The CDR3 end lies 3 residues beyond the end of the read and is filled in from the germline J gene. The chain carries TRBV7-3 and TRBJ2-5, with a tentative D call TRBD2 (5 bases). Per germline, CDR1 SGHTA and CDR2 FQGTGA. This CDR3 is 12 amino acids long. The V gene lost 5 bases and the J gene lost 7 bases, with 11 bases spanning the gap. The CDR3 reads CASSPAEGTQYF. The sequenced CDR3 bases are TGTGCCAGCAGCCCGGCCGAGGGGACC.

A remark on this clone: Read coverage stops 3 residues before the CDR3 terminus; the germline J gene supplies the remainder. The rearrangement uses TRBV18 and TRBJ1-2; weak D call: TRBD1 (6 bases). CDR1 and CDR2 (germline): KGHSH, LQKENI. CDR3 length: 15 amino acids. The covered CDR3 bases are TGTGCCAGCTCACCACGTCTCAGGGGTACATACGAC. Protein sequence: CASSPRLRGTYD. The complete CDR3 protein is CASSPRLRGTYDYTF.

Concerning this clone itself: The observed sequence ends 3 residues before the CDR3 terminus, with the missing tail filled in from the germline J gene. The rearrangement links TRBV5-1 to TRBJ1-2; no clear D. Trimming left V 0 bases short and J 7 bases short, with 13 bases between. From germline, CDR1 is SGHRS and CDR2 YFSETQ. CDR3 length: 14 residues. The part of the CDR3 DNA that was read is TGCGCCAGCAGCTTGGCCGCGTCGACGGGTGGC. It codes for CASSLAASTGG. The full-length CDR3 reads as CASSLAASTGGYTF.

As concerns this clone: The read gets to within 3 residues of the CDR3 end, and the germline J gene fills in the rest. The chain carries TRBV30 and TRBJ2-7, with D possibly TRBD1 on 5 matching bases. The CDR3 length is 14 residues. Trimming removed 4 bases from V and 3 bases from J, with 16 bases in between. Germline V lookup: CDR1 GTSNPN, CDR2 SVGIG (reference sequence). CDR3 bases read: TGTGCCTGGAAAGTTGGAAGGGGTCGCTACGAG. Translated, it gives CAWKVGRGRYE. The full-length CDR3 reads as CAWKVGRGRYEQYF.

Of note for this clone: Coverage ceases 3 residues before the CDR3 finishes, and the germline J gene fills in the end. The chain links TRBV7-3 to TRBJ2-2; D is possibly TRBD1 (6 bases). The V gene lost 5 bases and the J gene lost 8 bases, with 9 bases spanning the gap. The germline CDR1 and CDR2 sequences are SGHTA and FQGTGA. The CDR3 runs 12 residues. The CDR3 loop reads CASSGGPGELFF. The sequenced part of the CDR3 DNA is TGTGCCAGCAGCGGGGGCCCGGGGGAG. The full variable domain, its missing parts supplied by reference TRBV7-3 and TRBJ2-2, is GAGVSQTPSNKVTEKGKYVELRCDPISGHTALYWYRQSLGQGPEFLIYFQGTGAADDSGLPNDRFFAVRPEGSVSTLKIQRTERGDSAVYLCASSGGPGELFFGEGSRLTVL.

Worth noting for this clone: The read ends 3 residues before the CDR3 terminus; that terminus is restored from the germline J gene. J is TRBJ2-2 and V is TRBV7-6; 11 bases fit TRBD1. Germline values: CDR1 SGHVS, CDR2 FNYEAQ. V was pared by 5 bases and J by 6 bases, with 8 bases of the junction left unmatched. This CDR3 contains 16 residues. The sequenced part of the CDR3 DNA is TGTGCCAGCAGCCCCGGGACAGGGGGTTGGTCCGGGGAG. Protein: CASSPGTGGWSGE. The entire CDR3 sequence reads CASSPGTGGWSGELFF.

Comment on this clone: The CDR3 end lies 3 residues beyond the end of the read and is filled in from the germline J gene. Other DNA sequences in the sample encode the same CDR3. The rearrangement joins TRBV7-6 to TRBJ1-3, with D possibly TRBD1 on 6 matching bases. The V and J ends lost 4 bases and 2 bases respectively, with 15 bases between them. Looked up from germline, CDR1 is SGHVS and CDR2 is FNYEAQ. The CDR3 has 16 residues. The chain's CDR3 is CASSSQSTGPGNTIYF. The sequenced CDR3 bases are TGTGCCAGCAGCTCACAATCGACAGGCCCTGGAAACACC.

The CDR3: CASSEPGSSYNEQFF. CDR3 DNA, as far as it was read: TGTGCCAGCAGTGAACCGGGTAGCTCCTACAATGAG. V and J are TRBV2 and TRBJ2-1; no clear D gene. The sequenced fragment ends 3 residues before the CDR3 boundary, so the rest is inferred from the germline J gene. The germline V and J ends were trimmed by 2 bases and 0 bases, with 8 bases remaining between them. Germline-derived CDR1 and CDR2 are SNHLY and FYNNEI. The CDR3 covers 15 residues. Full variable domain (rest looked up from reference TRBV2 and TRBJ2-1): EPEVTQTPSHQVTQMGQEVILRCVPISNHLYFYWYRQILGQKVEFLVSFYNNEISEKSEIFDDQFSVERPDGSNFTLKIRSTKLEDSAMYFCASSEPGSSYNEQFFGPGTRLTVL.

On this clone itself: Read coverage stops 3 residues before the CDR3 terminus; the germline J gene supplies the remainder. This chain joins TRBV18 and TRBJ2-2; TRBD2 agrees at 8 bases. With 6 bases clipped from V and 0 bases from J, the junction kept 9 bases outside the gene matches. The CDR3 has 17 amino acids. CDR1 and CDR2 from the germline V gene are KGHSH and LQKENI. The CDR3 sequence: CASSPGSGVTNTGELFF. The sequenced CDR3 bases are TGTGCCAGCTCGCCCGGTAGCGGGGTCACGAACACCGGGGAG.